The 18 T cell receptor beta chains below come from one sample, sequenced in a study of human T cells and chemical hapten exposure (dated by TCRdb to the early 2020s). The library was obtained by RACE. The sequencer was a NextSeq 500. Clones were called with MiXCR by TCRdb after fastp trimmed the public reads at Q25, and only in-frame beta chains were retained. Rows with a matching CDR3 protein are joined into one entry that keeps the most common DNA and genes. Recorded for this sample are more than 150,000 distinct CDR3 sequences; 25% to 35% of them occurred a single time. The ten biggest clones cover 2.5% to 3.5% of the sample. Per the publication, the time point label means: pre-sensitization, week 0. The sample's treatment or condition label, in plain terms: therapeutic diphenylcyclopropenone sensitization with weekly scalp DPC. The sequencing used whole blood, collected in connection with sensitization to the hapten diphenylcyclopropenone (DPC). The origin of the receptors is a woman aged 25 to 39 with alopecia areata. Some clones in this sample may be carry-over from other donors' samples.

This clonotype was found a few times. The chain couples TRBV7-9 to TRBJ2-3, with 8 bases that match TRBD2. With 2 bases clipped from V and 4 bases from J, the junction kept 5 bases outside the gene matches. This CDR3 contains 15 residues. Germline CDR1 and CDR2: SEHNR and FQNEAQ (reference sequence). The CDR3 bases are TGTGCCAGCAGCTTATTTGCGGGGGGTGCAGATACGCAGTATTTT. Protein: CASSLFAGGADTQYF.

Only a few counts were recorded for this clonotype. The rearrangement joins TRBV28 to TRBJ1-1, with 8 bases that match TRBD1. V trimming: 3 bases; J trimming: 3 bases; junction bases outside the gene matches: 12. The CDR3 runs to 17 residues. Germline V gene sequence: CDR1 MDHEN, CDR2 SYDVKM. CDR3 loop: CASSFRQGRLRDTEAFF. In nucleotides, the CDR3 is TGTGCCAGCAGTTTTAGACAGGGGCGACTCAGGGACACTGAAGCTTTCTTT.

CDR3 residues: CASSHDRVGTEAFF. CDR3 nucleotide sequence: TGTGCCAGCAGCCACGACAGGGTCGGCACTGAAGCTTTCTTT. This rearrangement joins TRBV28 to TRBJ1-1; TRBD1 matches 7 bases. The V segment lost 6 bases and the J segment 4 bases; nucleotides outside the gene matches: 8. The CDR3 totals 14 residues. Per the germline V gene, CDR1 is MDHEN and CDR2 is SYDVKM.

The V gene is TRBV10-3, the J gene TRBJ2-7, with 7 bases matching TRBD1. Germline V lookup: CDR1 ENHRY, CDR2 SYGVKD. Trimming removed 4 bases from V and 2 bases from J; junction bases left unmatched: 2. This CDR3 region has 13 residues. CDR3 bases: TGTGCCATCAGTGGCGGACAGGCCTACGAGCAGTACTTC. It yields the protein CAISGGQAYEQYF.

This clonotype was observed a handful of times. The DNA of the CDR3 is TGTGCCAGCACCTTGGGACGGCAAGGAGTTAACTACGAGCAGTACTTC. This encodes CASTLGRQGVNYEQYF. The gene calls are TRBV6-2 or TRBV6-3 and TRBJ2-7, with D perhaps TRBD1 or TRBD2 (5 bases each). The V gene's germline CDR1 is MNHEY and CDR2 SVGEGT. CDR3 length: 16 amino acids. With 7 bases removed from V and 3 bases from J, the gap between germline ends came to 22 bases.

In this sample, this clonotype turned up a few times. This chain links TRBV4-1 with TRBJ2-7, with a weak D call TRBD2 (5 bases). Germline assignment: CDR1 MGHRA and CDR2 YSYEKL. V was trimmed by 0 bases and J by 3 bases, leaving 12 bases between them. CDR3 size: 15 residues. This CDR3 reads CASSQDYGLLYEQYF. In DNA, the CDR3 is TGCGCCAGCAGCCAAGATTACGGACTGCTCTACGAGCAGTACTTC.

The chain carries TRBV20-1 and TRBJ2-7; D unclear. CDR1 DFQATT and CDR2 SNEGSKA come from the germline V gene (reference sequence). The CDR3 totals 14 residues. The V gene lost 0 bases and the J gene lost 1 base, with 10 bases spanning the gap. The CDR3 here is CSARDYGRSYEQYF. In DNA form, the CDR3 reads TGCAGTGCTAGAGATTACGGCAGGTCCTACGAGCAGTACTTC.

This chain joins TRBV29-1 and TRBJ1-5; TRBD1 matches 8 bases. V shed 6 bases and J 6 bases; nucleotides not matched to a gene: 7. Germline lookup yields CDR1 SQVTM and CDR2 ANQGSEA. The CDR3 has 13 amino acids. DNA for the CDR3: TGCAGCGTGGGTGAACAGGGGGGTCAGCCCCAGCATTTT. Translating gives CSVGEQGGQPQHF.

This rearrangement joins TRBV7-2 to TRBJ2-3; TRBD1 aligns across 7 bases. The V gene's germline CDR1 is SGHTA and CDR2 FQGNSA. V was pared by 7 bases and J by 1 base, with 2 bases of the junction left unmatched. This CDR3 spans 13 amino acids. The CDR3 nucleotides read TGTGCCAGCAACGACAGGGGCACAGATACGCAGTATTTT. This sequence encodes CASNDRGTDTQYF.

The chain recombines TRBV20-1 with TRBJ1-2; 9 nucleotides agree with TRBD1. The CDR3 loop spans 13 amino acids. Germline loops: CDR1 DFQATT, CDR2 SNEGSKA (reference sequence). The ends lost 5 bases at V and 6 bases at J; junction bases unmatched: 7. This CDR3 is CSAYRDRVDGYTF. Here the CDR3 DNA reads TGCAGTGCTTACCGGGACAGGGTGGATGGCTACACCTTC.

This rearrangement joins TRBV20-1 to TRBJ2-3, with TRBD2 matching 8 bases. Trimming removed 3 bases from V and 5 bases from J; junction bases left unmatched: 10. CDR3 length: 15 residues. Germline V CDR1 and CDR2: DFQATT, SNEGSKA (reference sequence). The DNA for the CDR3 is TGCAGTGCTAGCCGGTGGCGGGGGGCCGGAGATACGCAGTATTTT. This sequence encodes CSASRWRGAGDTQYF.

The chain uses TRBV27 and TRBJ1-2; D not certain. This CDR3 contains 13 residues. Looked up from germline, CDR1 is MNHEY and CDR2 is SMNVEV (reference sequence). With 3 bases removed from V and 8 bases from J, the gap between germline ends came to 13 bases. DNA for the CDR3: TGTGCCAGCAGTTTCGGCAATTCGGGCGGCTACACCTTC. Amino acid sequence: CASSFGNSGGYTF.

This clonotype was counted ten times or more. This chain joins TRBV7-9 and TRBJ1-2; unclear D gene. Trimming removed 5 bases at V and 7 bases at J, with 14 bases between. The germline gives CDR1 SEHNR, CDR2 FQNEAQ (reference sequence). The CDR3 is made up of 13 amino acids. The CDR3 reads CASSPLWQIGYTF. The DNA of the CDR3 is TGTGCCAGCAGCCCCCTTTGGCAGATTGGCTACACCTTC. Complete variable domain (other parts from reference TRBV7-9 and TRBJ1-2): DTGVSQNPRHKITKRGQNVTFRCDPISEHNRLYWYRQTLGQGPEFLTYFQNEAQLEKSRLLSDRFSAERPKGSFSTLEIQRTEQGDSAMYLCASSPLWQIGYTFGSGTRLTVV.

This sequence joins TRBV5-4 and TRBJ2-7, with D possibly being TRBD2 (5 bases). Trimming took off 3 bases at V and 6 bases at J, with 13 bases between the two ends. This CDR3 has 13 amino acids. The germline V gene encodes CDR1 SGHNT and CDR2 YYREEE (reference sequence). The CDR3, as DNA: TGTGCCAGCAGCTGGGCCGGAGGAGTCGAGCAGTACTTC. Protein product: CASSWAGGVEQYF.

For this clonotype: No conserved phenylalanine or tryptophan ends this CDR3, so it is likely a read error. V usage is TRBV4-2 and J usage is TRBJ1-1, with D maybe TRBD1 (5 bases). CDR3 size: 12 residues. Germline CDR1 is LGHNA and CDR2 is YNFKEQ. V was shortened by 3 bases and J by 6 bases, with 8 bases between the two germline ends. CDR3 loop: CASSQGTSEAFL. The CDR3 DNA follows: TGTGCCAGCAGCCAGGGGACCTCTGAAGCTTTCCTT.

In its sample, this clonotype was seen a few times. CDR3 nucleotides: TGTGCCAGCAGTTTGACGAGATACTACGAGCAGTACTTC. Translation gives CASSLTRYYEQYF. J is TRBJ2-7 and V is TRBV27; D is ambiguous. In germline, CDR1 is MNHEY, CDR2 SMNVEV (reference sequence). The ends were cut back, 3 bases at V and 3 bases at J, with 9 bases in the middle. There are 13 residues in the CDR3.

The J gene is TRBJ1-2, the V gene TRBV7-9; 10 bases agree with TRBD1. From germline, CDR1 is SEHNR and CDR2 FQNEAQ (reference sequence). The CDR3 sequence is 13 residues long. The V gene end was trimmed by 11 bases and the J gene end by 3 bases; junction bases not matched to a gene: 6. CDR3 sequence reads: CAGGTGVHYGYTF. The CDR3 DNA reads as TGTGCCGGAGGGACAGGGGTTCACTATGGCTACACCTTC.

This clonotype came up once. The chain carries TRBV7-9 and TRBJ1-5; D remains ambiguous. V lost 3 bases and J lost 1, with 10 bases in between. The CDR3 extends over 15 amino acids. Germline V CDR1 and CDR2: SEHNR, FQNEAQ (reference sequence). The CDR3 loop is CASSFSSLSNQPQHF. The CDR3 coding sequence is TGTGCCAGCAGCTTCTCCAGTTTGAGCAATCAGCCCCAGCATTTT.